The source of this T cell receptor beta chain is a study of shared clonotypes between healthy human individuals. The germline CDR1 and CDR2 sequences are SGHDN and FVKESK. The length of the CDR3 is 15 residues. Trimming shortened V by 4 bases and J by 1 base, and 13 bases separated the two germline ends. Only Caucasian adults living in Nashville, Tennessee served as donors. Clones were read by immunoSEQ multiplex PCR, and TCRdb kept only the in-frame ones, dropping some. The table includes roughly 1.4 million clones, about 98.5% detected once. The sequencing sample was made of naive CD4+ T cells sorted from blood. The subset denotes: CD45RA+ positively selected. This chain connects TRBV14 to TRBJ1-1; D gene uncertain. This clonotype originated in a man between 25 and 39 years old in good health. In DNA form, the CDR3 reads TGTGCCAGCAGCCTTCTTTTGGGGAAGAACACTGAAGCTTTCTTT. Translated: CASSLLLGKNTEAFF.